This record concerns one T cell receptor beta chain sequence. Its antigen is not known. This specimen belongs to a study of blood T cells in healthy people across ages. About the study: About one barcoded beta molecule per two T cells was captured by template switching. Findings of the study overall: In the absence of known donor CMV status, changes in expanded clonotypes were possibly confounded. More naive CD4+ cells and higher diversity marked long-lived donors relative to aged donors.

PCR was performed a second time for about 7 to 11 cycles using a sample-barcoded 5' primer and a J-beta primer mix. TCRdb processed the 5' RACE reads anew with MiXCR; each CDR3 protein has one entry. The sample lists about 1.8 million distinct CDR3 sequences, about 50% occurring once. Germline CDR1 is LNHNV and CDR2 is YYDKDF (reference sequence). Trimming pared 5 bases from V and 7 bases from J, leaving 12 bases between. The CDR3 runs to 12 residues. Each sample gave at least 7 million isolated PBMCs. The chain joins TRBV15 to TRBJ2-7; D is undetermined. The sequencing input was blood. This receptor was identified in a woman in her thirties or forties in good health. The CDR3 DNA reads as TGTGCCACCAGCCTTCGCCCCGGGGAGCAGTACTTC. Its protein product is CATSLRPGEQYF. The entire variable domain, with the rest obtained from reference TRBV15 and TRBJ2-7, is as follows: DAMVIQNPRYQVTQFGKPVTLSCSQTLNHNVMYWYQQKSSQAPKLLFHYYDKDFNNEADTPDNFQSRRPNTSFCFLDIRSPGLGDTAMYLCATSLRPGEQYFGPGTRLTVT.